The present T cell receptor beta chain was sequenced within a study of cytomegalovirus exposure and HLA in healthy donors (TCRdb year 2017). Turning to the overall study: An earlier analysis of several hundred of the donors reported approximately 270 Gb of sequence data and about 100 million unique TCR beta sequences from about 179 million T cells. Donor age, sex, ethnicity and CMV serostatus were collected together with the repertoire data. A separate validation cohort of 100 to 150 different subjects was used in addition to the roughly 640-subject first cohort. High-throughput TCR immunosequencing, statistical association of individual TCRs with disease status, and machine learning were combined to predict cytomegalovirus infection status. Among almost 400 genotyped donors of the cohort, an average of around 240,000 unique TCR beta nucleotide sequences were sequenced per donor, around 18% of them non-productive. A later genetic analysis took genome-wide SNP genotypes for about three fifths of the roughly 700 donors and used that subset as a discovery cohort. An earlier analysis of several hundred of the donors applied high-throughput TCR beta sequencing to assess whether each TCR beta V gene segment acted as functional or pseudogenic. HLA typing included class I and class II loci at four-digit resolution. An early release covering some 640 HLA-typed donors comprised roughly 300 gigabases of sequencing data and 65 million to 100 million unique TCR sequences. A later analysis re-examined previously published TCR beta repertoires from more than 600 donors and added high-resolution HLA genotyping to investigate patterns of TCR occurrence. Typing coverage differed by locus: A, B, C, DRB1 and DQB1 were typed in about 620-640 donors, DQA1 in approximately 520, DPA1 in approximately 610, and DPB1 in about 450. The later analysis used no new phenotypic data to find candidate immune exposures, relying instead on TCR beta sequences and their occurrence across donors. The aim of the study was to test whether cataloging public T cell receptors could identify signatures of past pathogen exposure. All discovery cohort repertoires had been generated using a single sequencing platform. Of the roughly 410 genotyped donors, less than 90% were placed in the genetic ancestry cluster associated with self-reported Caucasian donors. The study used immunosequencing to profile the T cell repertoires of about 670 subjects and linked those repertoires to cytomegalovirus serostatus. About 5 DR-DQ haplotypes were handled as single units for association and clustering, since linkage in the cohort was strong.

The receptor library was made with the immunoSEQ multiplex PCR assay. A mixture of 60 forward primers for TCR Vbeta segments and 13 reverse primers for TCR Jbeta segments was used in the multiplex PCR. A multiplex PCR assay on genomic DNA amplified the CDR3 region of rearranged TCR beta genes. The Illumina HiSeq System was used to sequence the amplified TCR beta libraries as 87-base-pair reads. Concerning the study's data processing: In a later analysis, 70 million to 95 million unique TCR beta chains were counted across the roughly 610 repertoires, and roughly 10 million of these chains were shared by at least two donors. Raw reads were error-corrected and collapsed into unique sequences by a nearest-neighbor algorithm in which closely related sequences were merged to remove PCR and sequencing errors. To assign V, D and J gene segments, CDR3 sequences were aligned to IMGT reference sequences. For a sequence to be retained, at least a six-nucleotide match to both a V gene segment and a J gene segment was required. Rearrangements were called productive when the CDR3 lacked stop codons and stayed in frame with V and J; all others were non-productive. Following IMGT convention, CDR3 was defined as the stretch from the second conserved V-encoded cysteine to the conserved J-encoded phenylalanine. The earlier analysis of about 610 of the donors excluded any sequence lacking an unambiguous match to a single V gene segment. An earlier analysis of 587 of the donors classified V segments as functional when productive rearrangements were above 56.7% and as segregating when the standard deviation between donors was above 5%. A statistical classification framework was built for diagnosing cytomegalovirus status from the catalog of TCR beta chain sequences. In a later analysis, TCR nucleotide sequences were compared against IMGT/GENE-DB human TR gene sequences so that V and J genes could be assigned. In a later analysis, CDR3 sequences and most-parsimonious VDJ recombination scenarios were assigned using the TCRdist pipeline. In a later analysis, every TCR beta chain was defined by the combination of its CDR3 amino acid sequence and its V-gene family, and reads without a unique V-gene family were dropped. As a way to deal with suspected cross-contamination and a sequencing artifact, a later analysis dropped 592 nucleotide sequences that were highly shared and had low generation probability. For each public chain, a later analysis derived a clonal expansion index from normalized ranks of inferred template counts within each repertoire. Generation probabilities in a later analysis came from a VDJ recombination model fitted to out-of-frame rearrangements, and those results were checked against IGoR. Hypergeometric tests were used in a later analysis to score TCR-TCR, TCR-HLA and TCR-CMV co-occurrence, with a repertoire-size bias correction applied to the TCR pairs. A later analysis estimated false discovery rates by permuting HLA or CMV assignments 20 times. In a later analysis, co-occurring TCRs were grouped with DBSCAN, and TCRdist sequence similarity was added when clustering was performed within HLA-allele-positive subsets. Repertoires with fewer than 30,000 or more than 120,000 public chains, plus five repertoires with anomalous nucleotide sharing, were excluded from co-occurrence clustering. TCRdb took this table from immuneACCESS and kept in-frame rearrangements with V and J called. Such tables lack part of the clones; where checked against another copy, unresolved V genes explain under half of the gap, and the rest is unexplained. The V and J calls and the clone size are those of that table, but D and trimming were determined from the DNA. Across this sample there are roughly 120,000 clones, with about 70% seen only once. The top ten hold 4.1% of the sample.

The paper as a whole reports these results and caveats: According to the authors, the approach could potentially be generalized to other disease states and immunological phenotypes. Correlated functional status among segregating V segments might be attributable to linkage disequilibrium, but an unknown experimental factor could not be ruled out. The presence/absence analyses assumed that sequencing depth was roughly uniform across donors, and that assumption may not be true. CMV serostatus was the only immune exposure information available for the cohort. The sequencing pipeline was judged likely to have produced a cluster of highly shared sequence variants as a technical artifact. While some public TCRs were present in many individuals, most TCR sequences turned up only very rarely across donors. A later analysis associated about 18,000 TCR beta sequences with specific HLA alleles at a false discovery rate of 0.05. Several of the top co-occurrence clusters appeared to be linked to parvovirus B19, influenza, CMV and Epstein-Barr virus, according to a later analysis. In this cohort, only TCR beta chains were sequenced, and detectable features were limited by the absence of alpha or paired-chain data. A further reported finding was that TCR beta sequences accurately predicted the HLA-A and HLA-B alleles for most subjects in the first cohort. The study listed 150 to 200 TCR beta chains as associated with cytomegalovirus. In a later genetic analysis, a missense DCLRE1C variant was associated with V-gene and J-gene trimming of TCR beta chains, and the association was replicated in an independent cohort. The earlier analysis of 587 of the donors excluded some 15 rarely observed V segments, including chromosome 9 orphons, because counts were too low. In vitro tests confirmed that a few of the cytomegalovirus-associated TCR beta chains recognize cytomegalovirus antigens. Because the 87-base-pair reads could not distinguish some IMGT-functional V segments, including TRBV6-2 and TRBV6-3, those segments were excluded. In both the original and validation cohorts, the classifier was reported to diagnose cytomegalovirus status with high specificity and sensitivity. A later analysis found that TCR association rates varied across HLA loci, with DRB1 alleles showing the most associated TCRs and HLA-C alleles the fewest. In a later analysis, HLA-associated TCR beta chains showed more clonal expansion and lower generation probabilities than non-associated chains that were equally common. In a later analysis, most CMV-associated TCR beta chains were found to appear HLA-restricted, with HLA associations seemingly driven largely by CMV exposure. In a later genetic analysis, fewer N-insertions in productive TCRs were reported among donors in an Asian-associated ancestry cluster than the approximately 670-donor mean. An earlier analysis of 587 of the donors showed that most TCR beta V segments appeared in productive rearrangements either about 90% or about 30% of the time, which broadly matched IMGT annotations. Assigning TCR associations to individual alleles was difficult when HLA alleles, especially DR and DQ, strongly co-occurred. Because HLA typing was missing for some donors at each locus, association tests included only the typed subset.

CDR1 and CDR2, per the germline V gene, are SNHLY and FYNNEI. The junction shows trimming of 7 bases on V and 1 base on J, and the gene matches do not reach 17 bases of it. The CDR3, cysteine through phenylalanine, is 21 amino acids long. This entry keeps only the CDR3 DNA: 63 bases, framed from base 1. The cohort was made up of 666 healthy bone marrow donors. At the time of sampling, every cohort member was nominally healthy, though immune exposures that went unrecorded were likely present. The donor tested CMV seronegative and was one of the 352 seronegative cohort members. A peripheral blood sample was provided by each donor, and peripheral blood mononuclear cells were used for TCR beta sequencing. The Qiagen DNeasy Blood Extraction Kit was used to extract genomic DNA from the blood cell samples. A remark on this clone: The specificity of this receptor is unknown. Base qualities are missing; no much larger clone stands one base away.

The receptor comes from a woman between 35 and 50 years old in good health and CMV-seronegative. The rearranged segments are TRBV2 and TRBJ2-1, with 15 bases aligning to TRBD2. Sequenced: PBMCs. The encoded CDR3 is CASNRPFPGTSGRSSYNEQFF. At the DNA level, the sequence is TGTGCCAGCAATAGACCTTTCCCCGGGACTAGCGGGAGGTCGTCCTACAATGAGCAGTTCTTC. The reference TRBV2 and TRBJ2-1 proteins fill in what lies around the CDR3, so the full variable domain reads EPEVTQTPSHQVTQMGQEVILRCVPISNHLYFYWYRQILGQKVEFLVSFYNNEISEKSEIFDDQFSVERPDGSNFTLKIRSTKLEDSAMYFCASNRPFPGTSGRSSYNEQFFGPGTRLTVL.